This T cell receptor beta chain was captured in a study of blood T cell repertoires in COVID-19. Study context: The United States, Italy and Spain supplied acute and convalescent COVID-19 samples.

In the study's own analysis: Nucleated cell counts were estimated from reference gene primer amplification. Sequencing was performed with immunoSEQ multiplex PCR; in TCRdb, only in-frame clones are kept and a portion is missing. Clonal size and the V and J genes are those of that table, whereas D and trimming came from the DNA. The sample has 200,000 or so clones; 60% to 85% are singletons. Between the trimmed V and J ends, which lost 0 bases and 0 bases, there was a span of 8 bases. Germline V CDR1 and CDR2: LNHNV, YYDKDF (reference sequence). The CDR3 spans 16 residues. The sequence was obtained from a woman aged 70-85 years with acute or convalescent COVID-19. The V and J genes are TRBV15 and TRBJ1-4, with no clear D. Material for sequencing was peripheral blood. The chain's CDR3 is CATSRDGAATNEKLFF. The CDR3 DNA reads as TGTGCCACCAGCAGAGATGGAGCCGCAACTAATGAAAAACTGTTTTTT.